These 25 T cell receptor beta chains came from one sample sequenced in a study of synovial regulatory T cells in juvenile arthritis. The data were produced by immunoSEQ multiplex PCR, yet TCRdb's version contains in-frame clones alone and is incomplete. Recorded for this sample: roughly 9,900 clones. What was sequenced was Treg cells from blood. Sample subset: remaining (HLA-DR-negative) circulating blood Treg cells. Receptor source: a donor younger than 35 with juvenile idiopathic arthritis.

V usage is TRBV7-3 and J usage is TRBJ2-5. This CDR3 is 13 amino acids long. No DNA appears here. CDR1 SGHTA and CDR2 FQGTGA come from the germline V gene. This CDR3 reads CASSRINTETQYF. Drawing the rest from reference TRBV7-3 and TRBJ2-5, the complete variable domain is GAGVSQTPSNKVTEKGKYVELRCDPISGHTALYWYRQSLGQGPEFLIYFQGTGAADDSGLPNDRFFAVRPEGSVSTLKIQRTERGDSAVYLCASSRINTETQYFGPGTRLLVL.

The chain uses TRBV25-1 and TRBJ2-1; TCRdb's assignment of TRBD2 cannot be checked, as there is no DNA. CDR3 length: 12 amino acids. No coding sequence is recorded. In germline, CDR1 is MGHDK, CDR2 SYGVNS. CDR3 sequence: CASSLGGDEQFF.

The chain carries TRBV5-1 and TRBJ2-2; the TCRdb call, TRBD2, lacks DNA for checking. Germline assignment: CDR1 SGHRS and CDR2 YFSETQ. The CDR3 runs to 14 residues. No DNA has been recorded. CDR3 residues: CASSSGGKTGELFF.

The chain couples TRBV10-2 to TRBJ2-1; TCRdb names TRBD2, which stays unverified in the absence of DNA. CDR1 is WSHSY and CDR2 is SAAADI in the germline V gene. This CDR3 region has 15 residues. No DNA sequence is on record. The CDR3 protein is CASRVGLAGGNEQFF.

This clone is classed as medium-sized (0.01 to 0.1%) by frequency. J is TRBJ2-7 and V is TRBV25-1; TCRdb selects TRBD1, and the lack of DNA leaves this call unchecked. Germline CDR1 MGHDK, CDR2 SYGVNS. This CDR3 comprises 15 residues. DNA is not on record. The CDR3: CASSVSGTGGSEQYF.

The V and J genes are TRBV4-1 and TRBJ1-2. In germline, CDR1 is MGHRA, CDR2 YSYEKL. The CDR3 covers 20 residues. The entry carries no DNA sequence. CDR3 protein: CASSQAAGGGVWSGGDGYTF.

This chain joins TRBV18 and TRBJ2-1; TCRdb's D gene call, TRBD2, goes unchecked for lack of DNA. Germline V gene sequence: CDR1 KGHSH, CDR2 LQKENI. CDR3 length equals 19 residues. The DNA is not on file. The chain's CDR3 is CASSLPLDSGTFSYNEQFF.

This chain links TRBV27 with TRBJ2-7. Germline CDR1 reads MNHEY; CDR2 reads SMNVEV (reference sequence). The CDR3 sequence is 15 residues long. Only the protein is on record. The CDR3 here is CASSLSGGSRYEQYF.

The genes are TRBV5-1 and TRBJ2-1. CDR1 and CDR2 (germline): SGHRS, YFSETQ. The CDR3 spans 15 residues. The entry carries no DNA sequence. The CDR3 sequence is CASRGGVSSYNEQFF.

V and J are TRBV6-6 and TRBJ1-4. The CDR3 is made up of 14 amino acids. The protein alone is recorded here. Per the germline V gene, CDR1 is MNHNY and CDR2 is SVGAGI (reference sequence). The CDR3 reads CASTRGGINEKLFF.

V and J are TRBV10-2 and TRBJ2-1; lacking DNA, the TRBD2 call made by TCRdb goes unchecked. Germline V CDR1 and CDR2: WSHSY, SAAADI. This CDR3 is 16 amino acids long. The protein alone is recorded here. CDR3: CASLNSSGRALYEQFF.

This rearrangement joins TRBV27 to TRBJ2-3; TCRdb lists TRBD2, though no DNA is available to test this call. The CDR3 runs to 13 residues. The protein alone is recorded here. Looked up from germline, CDR1 is MNHEY and CDR2 is SMNVEV (reference sequence). The CDR3 region is CASSFRGGGTQYF.

V and J are TRBV5-6 and TRBJ1-2. Germline CDR1 and CDR2: SGHDT and YYEEEE. The CDR3 is 13 residues long. The DNA sequence is not available. The chain's CDR3 is CASSLWTGAGYTF. The full variable domain, with the rest looked up from reference TRBV5-6 and TRBJ1-2, is DAGVTQSPTHLIKTRGQQVTLRCSPKSGHDTVSWYQQALGQGPQFIFQYYEEEERQRGNFPDRFSGHQFPNYSSELNVNALLLGDSALYLCASSLWTGAGYTFGSGTRLTVV.

This chain links TRBV6-1 with TRBJ1-2; TCRdb selects TRBD1, and the lack of DNA leaves this call unchecked. The V gene's germline CDR1 is MNHNS and CDR2 SASEGT. The CDR3 is 13 residues long. The coding DNA is unavailable. CDR3 region: CATVDRGDYGYTF.

The chain combines TRBV27 with TRBJ2-7; TCRdb's D call of TRBD1 is untestable without DNA. The CDR3 has 14 amino acids. No DNA appears here. Germline V lookup: CDR1 MNHEY, CDR2 SMNVEV (reference sequence). The CDR3 region is CASSYNRGAGEQYF.

The CDR3 reads CASRPWGTGGYEQYF. V is TRBV28 and J is TRBJ2-7; TCRdb reports TRBD1, a call that lacks DNA to check it against. The CDR3 sequence is 15 residues long. No DNA sequence is on record. CDR1 is MDHEN, CDR2 SYDVKM, per germline. Using reference TRBV28 and TRBJ2-7 for the parts outside the CDR3, the full variable domain is DVKVTQSSRYLVKRTGEKVFLECVQDMDHENMFWYRQDPGLGLRLIYFSYDVKMKEKGDIPEGYSVSREKKERFSLILESASTNQTSMYLCASRPWGTGGYEQYFGPGTRLTVT.

This chain uses TRBV7-9 with TRBJ2-7. There are 15 residues in the CDR3. The entry carries no DNA sequence. Germline V lookup: CDR1 SEHNR, CDR2 FQNEAQ (reference sequence). The CDR3 is CASRLGRAGAYEQYF.

This chain uses TRBV5-4 with TRBJ2-7. This CDR3 has 13 amino acids. No coding sequence is recorded. Germline-derived CDR1 and CDR2 are SGHNT and YYREEE (reference sequence). This CDR3 reads CASSLAKGGEQYF.

V is TRBV29-1 and J is TRBJ2-3. Germline assignment: CDR1 SQVTM and CDR2 ANQGSEA. CDR3 length: 10 amino acids. No DNA sequence is on record. CDR3 region: CSVVEDTQYF.

J is TRBJ2-1 and V is TRBV9; TCRdb returns TRBD2, unconfirmable since there is no DNA. In germline, CDR1 is SGDLS, CDR2 YYNGEE. CDR3 size: 15 residues. This entry has no DNA. The CDR3 region is CASSSALALYNEQFF. Full variable domain (outside the CDR3, taken from reference TRBV9 and TRBJ2-1): DSGVTQTPKHLITATGQRVTLRCSPRSGDLSVYWYQQSLDQGLQFLIQYYNGEERAKGNILERFSAQQFPDLHSELNLSSLELGDSALYFCASSSALALYNEQFFGPGTRLTVL.

This chain joins TRBV10-3 and TRBJ2-2; the TRBD2 assignment by TCRdb is unverifiable without DNA. Germline assignment: CDR1 ENHRY and CDR2 SYGVKD. This CDR3 spans 16 amino acids. Nucleotide data are not available. The CDR3 sequence: CAIRVGVAANTGELFF.

The chain joins TRBV9 to TRBJ2-7; TCRdb proposes TRBD1, but this gene call is untestable without DNA. The germline V gene encodes CDR1 SGDLS and CDR2 YYNGEE. CDR3 length equals 12 residues. DNA is not recorded here. This CDR3 reads CASSKTGVEQYF.

The chain joins TRBV5-1 to TRBJ2-1; checking the TCRdb D call of TRBD2 is not possible without DNA. This CDR3 comprises 16 residues. DNA for this receptor is not on file. Germline CDR1 reads SGHRS; CDR2 reads YFSETQ. The chain's CDR3 is CASSPQRSGSYNEQFF.

This sequence joins TRBV27 and TRBJ1-1. The CDR3 extends over 14 amino acids. Only the protein is on record. Germline CDR1 reads MNHEY; CDR2 reads SMNVEV (reference sequence). The CDR3 loop reads CASSPGTVITEAFF.

V gene TRBV28 combines with J gene TRBJ2-7; TCRdb picks TRBD1, but there is no DNA to check that call. CDR1 and CDR2 (germline): MDHEN, SYDVKM. This CDR3 has 13 residues. Nucleotide data are not available. The CDR3 protein is CASSFVDRYKQYF.